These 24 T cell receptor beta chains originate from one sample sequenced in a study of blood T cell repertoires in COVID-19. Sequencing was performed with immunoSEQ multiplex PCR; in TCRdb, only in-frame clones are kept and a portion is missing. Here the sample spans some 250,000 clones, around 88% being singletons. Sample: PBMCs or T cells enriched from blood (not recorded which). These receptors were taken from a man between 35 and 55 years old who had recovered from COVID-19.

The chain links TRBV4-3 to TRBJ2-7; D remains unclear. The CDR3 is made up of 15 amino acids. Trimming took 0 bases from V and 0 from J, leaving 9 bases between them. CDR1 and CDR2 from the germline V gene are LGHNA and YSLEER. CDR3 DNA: TGCGCCAGCAGCCAAGATCTTCCAGGCTCCTACGAGCAGTACTTC. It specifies CASSQDLPGSYEQYF.

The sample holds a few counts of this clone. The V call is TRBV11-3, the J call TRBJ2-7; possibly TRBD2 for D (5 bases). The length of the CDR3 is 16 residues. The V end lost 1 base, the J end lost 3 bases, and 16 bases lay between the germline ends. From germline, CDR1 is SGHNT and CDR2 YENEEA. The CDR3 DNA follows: TGTGCCAGCAGCTTAGGGGGTATTGGCGGGTACTACGAGCAGTACTTC. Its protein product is CASSLGGIGGYYEQYF.

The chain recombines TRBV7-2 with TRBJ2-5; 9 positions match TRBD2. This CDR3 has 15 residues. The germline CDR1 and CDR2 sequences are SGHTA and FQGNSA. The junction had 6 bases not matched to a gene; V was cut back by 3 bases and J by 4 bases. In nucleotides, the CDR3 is TGTGCCAGCAGCTTTAGCGGGAGTAGGGGAGAGACCCAGTACTTC. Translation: CASSFSGSRGETQYF.

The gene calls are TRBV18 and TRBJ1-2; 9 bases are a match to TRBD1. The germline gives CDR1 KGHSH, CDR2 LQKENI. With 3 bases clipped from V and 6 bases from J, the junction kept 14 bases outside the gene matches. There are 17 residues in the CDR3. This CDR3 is CASSPSGTGIRMDGYTF. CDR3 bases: TGTGCCAGCTCACCTTCCGGGACAGGGATTCGGATGGATGGCTACACCTTC.

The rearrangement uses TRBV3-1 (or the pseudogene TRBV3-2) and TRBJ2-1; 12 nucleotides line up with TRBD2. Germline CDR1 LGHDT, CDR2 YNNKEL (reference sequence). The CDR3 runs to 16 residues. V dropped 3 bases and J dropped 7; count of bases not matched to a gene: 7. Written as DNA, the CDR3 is TGTGCCAGCAGCCACCTTCGACTAGCGGGAGAAAATGAGCAGTTCTTC. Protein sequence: CASSHLRLAGENEQFF.

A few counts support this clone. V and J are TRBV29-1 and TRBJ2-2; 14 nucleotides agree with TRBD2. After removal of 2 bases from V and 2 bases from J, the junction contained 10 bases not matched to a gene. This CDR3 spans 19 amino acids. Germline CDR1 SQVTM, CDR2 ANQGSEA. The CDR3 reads CSVEKGTSGSRTNTGELFF. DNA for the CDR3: TGCAGCGTTGAAAAAGGGACTAGCGGGAGTAGGACTAACACCGGGGAGCTGTTTTTT.

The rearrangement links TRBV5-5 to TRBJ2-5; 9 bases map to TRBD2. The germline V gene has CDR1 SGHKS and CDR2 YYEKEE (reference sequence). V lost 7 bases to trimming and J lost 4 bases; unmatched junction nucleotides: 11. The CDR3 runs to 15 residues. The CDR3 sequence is CASARGRGGRETQYF. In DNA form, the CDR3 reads TGTGCCAGCGCCCGCGGGCGGGGGGGCCGAGAGACCCAGTACTTC.

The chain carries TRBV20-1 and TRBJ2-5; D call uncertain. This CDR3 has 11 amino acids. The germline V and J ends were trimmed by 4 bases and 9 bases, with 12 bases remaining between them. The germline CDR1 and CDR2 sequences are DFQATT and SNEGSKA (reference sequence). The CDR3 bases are TGCAGTGCTACGACCCAGGTAGCCCAGTACTTC. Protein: CSATTQVAQYF.

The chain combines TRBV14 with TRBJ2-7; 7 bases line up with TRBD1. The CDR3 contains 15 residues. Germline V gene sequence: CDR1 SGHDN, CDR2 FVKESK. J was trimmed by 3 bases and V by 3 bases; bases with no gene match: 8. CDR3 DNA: TGTGCCAGCAGCCACTCAGGGGGTCGGATCTACGAGCAGTACTTC. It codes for CASSHSGGRIYEQYF. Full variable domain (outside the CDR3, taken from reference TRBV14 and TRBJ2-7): EAGVTQFPSHSVIEKGQTVTLRCDPISGHDNLYWYRRVMGKEIKFLLHFVKESKQDESGMPNNRFLAERTGGTYSTLKVQPAELEDSGVYFCASSHSGGRIYEQYFGPGTRLTVT.

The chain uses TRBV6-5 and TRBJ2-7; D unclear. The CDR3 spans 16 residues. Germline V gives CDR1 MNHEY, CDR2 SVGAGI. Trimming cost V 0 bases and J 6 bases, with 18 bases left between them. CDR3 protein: CASSYSPGRSPSEQYF. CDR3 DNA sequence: TGTGCCAGCAGTTACTCGCCCGGTAGGTCCCCTAGCGAGCAGTACTTC.

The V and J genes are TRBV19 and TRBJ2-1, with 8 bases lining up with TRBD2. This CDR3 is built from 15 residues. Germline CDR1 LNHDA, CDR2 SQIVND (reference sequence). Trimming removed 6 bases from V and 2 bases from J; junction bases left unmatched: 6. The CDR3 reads CASRKRGSPYNEQFF. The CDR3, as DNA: TGTGCCAGTAGAAAGCGGGGGAGCCCCTACAATGAGCAGTTCTTC.

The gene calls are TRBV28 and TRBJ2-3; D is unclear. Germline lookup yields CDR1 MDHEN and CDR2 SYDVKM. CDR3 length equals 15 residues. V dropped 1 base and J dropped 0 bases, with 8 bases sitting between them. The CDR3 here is CASSLFPGSTDTQYF. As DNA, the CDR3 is TGTGCCAGCAGTTTATTCCCGGGTAGCACAGATACGCAGTATTTT.

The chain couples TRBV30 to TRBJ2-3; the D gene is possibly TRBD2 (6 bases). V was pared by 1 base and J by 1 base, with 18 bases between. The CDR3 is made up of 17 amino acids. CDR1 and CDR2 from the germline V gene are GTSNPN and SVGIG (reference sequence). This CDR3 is CAWSADLGLSGTDTQYF. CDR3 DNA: TGTGCCTGGAGTGCCGACCTTGGACTATCTGGCACAGATACGCAGTATTTT.

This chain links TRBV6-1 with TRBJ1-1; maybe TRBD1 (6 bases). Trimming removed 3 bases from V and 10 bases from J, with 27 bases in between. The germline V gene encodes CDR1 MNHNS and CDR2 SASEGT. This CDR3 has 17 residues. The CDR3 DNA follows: TGTGCCAGCAGTGACCGGCGAGGGGGTCATACGACGCGCGTAGCTTTCTTT. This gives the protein CASSDRRGGHTTRVAFF.

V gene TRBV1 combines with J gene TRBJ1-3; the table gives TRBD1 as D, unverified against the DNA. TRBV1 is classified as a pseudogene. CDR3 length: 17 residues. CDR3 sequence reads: CTSSPKSRDRDGNTIYF. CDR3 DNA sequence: TGCACCAGCAGCCCCAAGTCCCGGGACAGGGATGGAAACACCATATATTTT.

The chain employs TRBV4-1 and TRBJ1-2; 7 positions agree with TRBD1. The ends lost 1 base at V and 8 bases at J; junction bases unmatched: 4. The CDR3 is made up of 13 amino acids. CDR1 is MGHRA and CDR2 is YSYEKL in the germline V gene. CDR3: CASSQGQGDGYTF. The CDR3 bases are TGCGCCAGCAGCCAAGGCCAGGGGGACGGCTACACCTTC.

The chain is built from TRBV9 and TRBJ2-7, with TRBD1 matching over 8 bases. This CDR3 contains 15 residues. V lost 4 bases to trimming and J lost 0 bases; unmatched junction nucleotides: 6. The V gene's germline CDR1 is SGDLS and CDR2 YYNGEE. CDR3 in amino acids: CASSFKQGDSYEQYF. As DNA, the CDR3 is TGTGCCAGCAGCTTCAAACAGGGGGACTCCTACGAGCAGTACTTC.

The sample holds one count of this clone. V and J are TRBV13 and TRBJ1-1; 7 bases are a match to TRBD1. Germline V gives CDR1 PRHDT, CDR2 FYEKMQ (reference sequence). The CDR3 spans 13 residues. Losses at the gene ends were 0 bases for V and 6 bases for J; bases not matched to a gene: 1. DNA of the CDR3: TGTGCCAGCAGCTTAGGGACAGGGCCTGAAGCTTTCTTT. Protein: CASSLGTGPEAFF.

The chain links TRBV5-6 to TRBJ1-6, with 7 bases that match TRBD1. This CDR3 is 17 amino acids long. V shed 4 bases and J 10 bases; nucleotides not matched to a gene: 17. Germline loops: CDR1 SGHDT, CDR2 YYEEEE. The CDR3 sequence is CASSAPEIHRGYSPLHF. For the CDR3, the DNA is TGTGCCAGCAGCGCACCGGAAATCCACAGGGGATACTCACCCCTCCACTTT.

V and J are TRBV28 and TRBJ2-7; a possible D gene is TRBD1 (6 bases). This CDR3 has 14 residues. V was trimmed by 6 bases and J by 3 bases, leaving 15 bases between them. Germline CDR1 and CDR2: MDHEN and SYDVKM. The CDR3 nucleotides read TGTGCCAGCAGATCTTACGGACAGAACTACGAGCAGTACTTC. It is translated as CASRSYGQNYEQYF.

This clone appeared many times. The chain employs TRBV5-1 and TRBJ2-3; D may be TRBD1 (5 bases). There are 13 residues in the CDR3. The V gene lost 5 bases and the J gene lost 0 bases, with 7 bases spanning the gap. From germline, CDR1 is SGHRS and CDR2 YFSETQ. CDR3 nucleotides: TGCGCCAGCAGTACAGGTAGCACAGATACGCAGTATTTT. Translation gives CASSTGSTDTQYF.

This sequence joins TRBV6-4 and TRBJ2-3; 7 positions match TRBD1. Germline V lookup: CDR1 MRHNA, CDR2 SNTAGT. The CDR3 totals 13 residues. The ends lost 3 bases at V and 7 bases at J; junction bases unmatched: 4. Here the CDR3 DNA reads TGTGCCAGCAGTGAAATAAGGGGGCATACGCAGTATTTT. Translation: CASSEIRGHTQYF.

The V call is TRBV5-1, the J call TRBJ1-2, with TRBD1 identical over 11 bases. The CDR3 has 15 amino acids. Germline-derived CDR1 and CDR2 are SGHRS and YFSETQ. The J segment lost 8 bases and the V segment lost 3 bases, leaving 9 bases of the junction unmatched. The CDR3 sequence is CASSWRGQGAPGYTF. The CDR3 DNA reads TGCGCCAGCAGCTGGAGAGGACAGGGGGCGCCCGGCTACACCTTC.

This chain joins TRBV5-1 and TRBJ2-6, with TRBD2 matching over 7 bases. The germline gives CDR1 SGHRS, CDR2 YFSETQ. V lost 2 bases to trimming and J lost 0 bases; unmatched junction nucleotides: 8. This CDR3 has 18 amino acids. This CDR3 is CASSLSLAVGSGANVLTF. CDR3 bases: TGCGCCAGCAGCTTATCCCTAGCGGTGGGCTCTGGGGCCAACGTCCTGACTTTC.